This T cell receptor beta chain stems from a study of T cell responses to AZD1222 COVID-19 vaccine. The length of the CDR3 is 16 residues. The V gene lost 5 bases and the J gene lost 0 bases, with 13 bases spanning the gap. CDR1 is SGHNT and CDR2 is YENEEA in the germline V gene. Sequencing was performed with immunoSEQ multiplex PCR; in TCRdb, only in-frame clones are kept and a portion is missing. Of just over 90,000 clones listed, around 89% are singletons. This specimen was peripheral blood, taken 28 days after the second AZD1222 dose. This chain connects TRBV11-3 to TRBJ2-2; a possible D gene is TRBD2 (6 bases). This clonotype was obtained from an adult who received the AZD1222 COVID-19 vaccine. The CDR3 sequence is CASSQEGTSNTGELFF. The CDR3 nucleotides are TGTGCCAGCAGCCAAGAGGGGACTTCGAACACCGGGGAGCTGTTTTTT. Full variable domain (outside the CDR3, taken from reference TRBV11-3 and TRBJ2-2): EAGVVQSPRYKIIEKKQPVAFWCNPISGHNTLYWYLQNLGQGPELLIRYENEEAVDDSQLPKDRFSAERLKGVDSTLKIQPAELGDSAVYLCASSQEGTSNTGELFFGEGSRLTVL.